One and the same sample provided the 24 T cell receptor beta chains below, sequenced in a study of blood T cells in healthy people across ages. With a J-beta primer mix and a sample-barcoded 5' primer, a second PCR ran about 6 to 11 cycles. One entry per CDR3 protein results from TCRdb running MiXCR on the 5' RACE reads. The sample shows some 890,000 distinct CDR3 sequences, about 27% of them seen only once. This sample also appeared in a second study, on T cells of mothers and their children.

Input material: blood. These receptors were taken from a woman aged 40 to 50 in good health.

Comment on this clonotype: This could be a read error, since a much larger clone is one nucleotide away. The chain links TRBV29-1 to TRBJ2-1; D is possibly TRBD1 (5 bases). The CDR3 is 11 residues long. Germline lookup yields CDR1 SQVTM and CDR2 ANQGSEA. Between the trimmed V and J ends, which lost 5 bases and 10 bases, there was a span of 12 bases. The CDR3 is CSVTGNYEQFF. The CDR3 nucleotides are TGCAGCGTTACAGGAAACTACGAGCAGTTCTTC.

The chain combines TRBV12-3 or TRBV12-4 with TRBJ2-3; 9 nucleotides align to TRBD2. Trimming at V came to 5 bases and at J to 2 bases, leaving 5 bases not matched to a gene. This CDR3 has 15 amino acids. In DNA form, the CDR3 reads TGTGCCAGCAGTGGAAGGACTAGCGTCACAGATACGCAGTATTTT. This encodes CASSGRTSVTDTQYF.

This chain uses TRBV9 with TRBJ1-2, with D tentatively TRBD1 (5 bases). The CDR3 totals 12 residues. Germline V gives CDR1 SGDLS, CDR2 YYNGEE. Trimming shortened V by 1 base and J by 8 bases, and 9 bases separated the two germline ends. The CDR3 bases are TGTGCCAGCAGCGTAAGAGGGGCGGGCTACACCTTC. It codes for CASSVRGAGYTF.

This chain uses TRBV29-1 with TRBJ1-2, with D unclear. Per the germline V gene, CDR1 is SQVTM and CDR2 is ANQGSEA. Trimming shortened V by 7 bases and J by 0 bases, and 12 bases separated the two germline ends. The CDR3 runs 13 residues. As DNA, the CDR3 is TGCAGCGCAACCGGGGTCCCTAACTATGGCTACACCTTC. This translates into CSATGVPNYGYTF.

This clonotype was recorded at least ten times. The chain couples TRBV6-1 to TRBJ2-7; D ambiguous. Germline lookup yields CDR1 MNHNS and CDR2 SASEGT. The CDR3 contains 13 residues. Trimming removed 2 bases from V and 2 bases from J, with 7 bases in between. CDR3 nucleotides: TGTGCCAGCAGTGAATACATCACCTACGAGCAGTACTTC. It translates to CASSEYITYEQYF.

The table lists this clonotype with many counts. The chain has TRBV12-3 or TRBV12-4 and TRBJ2-7; D possibly corresponds to TRBD1 (6 bases). CDR3 size: 14 residues. The V end was cut by 5 bases, the J end by 0 bases, with 11 bases between. CDR3 sequence: CASSEGHSSYEQYF. The CDR3 coding sequence is TGTGCCAGCAGTGAGGGACACAGCTCCTACGAGCAGTACTTC.

The chain uses TRBV4-1 and TRBJ2-7; a possible D gene is TRBD2 (5 bases). The CDR3 extends over 15 amino acids. V lost 1 base and J lost 3, with 13 bases in between. CDR1 is MGHRA, CDR2 YSYEKL, per germline. The CDR3 DNA reads as TGCGCCAGCAGCCAAGCGTGGGGAGTGAGCTACGAGCAGTACTTC. It yields the protein CASSQAWGVSYEQYF.

This clonotype has only a few counts. V and J are TRBV4-1 and TRBJ2-5; tentatively, D is TRBD1 (6 bases). This CDR3 region has 19 residues. V was clipped by 1 base and J by 5 bases, with 26 bases between them. Germline V CDR1 and CDR2: MGHRA, YSYEKL. The CDR3 protein is CASSQGLRPGQIPGETQYF. The CDR3 DNA sequence: TGCGCCAGCAGCCAAGGTTTACGACCAGGACAGATCCCAGGGGAGACCCAGTACTTC.

This chain links TRBV2 with TRBJ1-2; the D is unclear. The CDR3 loop spans 14 amino acids. Trimming removed 1 base at V and 2 bases at J, with 8 bases between. From germline, CDR1 is SNHLY and CDR2 FYNNEI. The CDR3 DNA is TGTGCCAGCAGTGAAGGCCGGGTAAACTATGGCTACACCTTC. Protein sequence: CASSEGRVNYGYTF.

The chain uses TRBV29-1 and TRBJ1-3; tentative D call: TRBD1 (5 bases). Germline values: CDR1 SQVTM, CDR2 ANQGSEA. V was shortened by 5 bases and J by 4 bases, with 15 bases between the two germline ends. There are 14 residues in the CDR3. The CDR3 sequence: CSVRDREPGNTIYF. The CDR3 nucleotides read TGCAGCGTTCGGGACCGGGAACCCGGAAACACCATATATTTT.

This clonotype was counted many times. This chain links TRBV5-1 with TRBJ1-1; 9 bases map to TRBD1. The CDR3 contains 12 residues. V shed 4 bases, J shed 9 bases, and the junction held 4 bases outside the gene matches. Germline V gives CDR1 SGHRS, CDR2 YFSETQ. In nucleotides, the CDR3 is TGCGCCAGCAGCCATGGACAGGGGCAAGCTTTCTTT. Translation gives CASSHGQGQAFF.

The V and J genes are TRBV29-1 and TRBJ2-7, with D hard to call. This CDR3 is built from 11 residues. Deletions cut 5 bases from V and 9 bases from J, with 14 bases between. Germline V gene sequence: CDR1 SQVTM, CDR2 ANQGSEA. Here the CDR3 reads CSVPDRQAQYF. DNA for the CDR3: TGCAGCGTTCCGGACCGTCAGGCGCAGTACTTC.

This clonotype was seen repeatedly, ten times or more. The genes are TRBV7-8 and TRBJ2-4, with 9 bases matching TRBD1. This CDR3 has 14 amino acids. The V and J ends lost 4 bases and 9 bases, in that order; junction bases with no gene match: 7. CDR1 is SGHVS and CDR2 is FQNEAQ in the germline V gene. DNA of the CDR3: TGTGCCAGCAGCTCACCGGGACAGGGACCCATTCAGTACTTC. Translation gives CASSSPGQGPIQYF.

This clonotype has ten or more counts. This chain uses TRBV3-1 with TRBJ2-6; maybe TRBD1 (6 bases). V dropped 5 bases and J dropped 2 bases, with 19 bases sitting between them. The CDR3 runs 18 residues. The germline CDR1 and CDR2 sequences are LGHDT and YNNKEL (reference sequence). CDR3 in DNA: TGTGCCAGCAGCTCGAACCAACAGGGTCTCGCTGGGGCCAACGTCCTGACTTTC. Protein product: CASSSNQQGLAGANVLTF.

In its sample, this clonotype was seen many times. This chain joins TRBV2 and TRBJ2-7; D is uncertain. Looked up from germline, CDR1 is SNHLY and CDR2 is FYNNEI. The CDR3 is 13 residues long. V lost 1 base, J lost 1 base, and 5 bases lay in between. CDR3 protein: CASSEGGSYEQYF. The CDR3 DNA follows: TGTGCCAGCAGTGAAGGCGGTTCCTACGAGCAGTACTTC.

V gene TRBV27 combines with J gene TRBJ2-7; either TRBD1 or TRBD2 may fit D (6 bases each). The CDR3 is made up of 15 amino acids. Germline CDR1 and CDR2: MNHEY and SMNVEV (reference sequence). V lost 4 bases, J lost 3 bases, and 16 bases lay in between. CDR3 nucleotide sequence: TGTGCCAGCAGTTGGGGACACGCGGGGTTCTACGAGCAGTACTTC. Amino acids: CASSWGHAGFYEQYF.

The V gene is TRBV27, the J gene TRBJ2-4, with D tentatively TRBD1 or TRBD2 (5 bases each). The ends were cut back, 2 bases at V and 1 base at J, with 21 bases in the middle. The CDR3 consists of 19 residues. Looked up from germline, CDR1 is MNHEY and CDR2 is SMNVEV (reference sequence). The CDR3 loop is CASSLIPHSNEGAKNIQYF. The CDR3 DNA sequence: TGTGCCAGCAGTTTAATCCCGCACAGTAACGAGGGGGCCAAAAACATTCAGTACTTC.

The chain couples TRBV6-5 to TRBJ2-4, with a weak D call TRBD2 (5 bases). Trimming took 2 bases from V and 13 from J, leaving 24 bases between them. CDR3 length equals 16 residues. Looked up from germline, CDR1 is MNHEY and CDR2 is SVGAGI. CDR3: CASSYRGALSYNEQYF. The CDR3 DNA reads as TGTGCCAGCAGTTACCGGGGAGCCCTATCCTACAATGAGCAGTACTTC.

This clonotype was observed at least ten times. Here the CDR3 reads CASRVAGSTPNEQYF. CDR3 sequence (DNA): TGCGCCAGCAGGGTGGCGGGGTCCACCCCTAACGAGCAGTACTTC. The chain carries TRBV5-1 and TRBJ2-7; D is possibly TRBD2 (6 bases). Trimming left V 5 bases short and J 5 bases short, with 20 bases between. Per germline, CDR1 SGHRS and CDR2 YFSETQ. This CDR3 comprises 15 residues.

In this sample, this clonotype turned up a few times. The chain employs TRBV18 and TRBJ2-5; 8 bases align to TRBD2. The CDR3 is 16 residues long. Germline CDR1 reads KGHSH; CDR2 reads LQKENI. After removal of 6 bases from V and 2 bases from J, the junction contained 11 bases not matched to a gene. Written as DNA, the CDR3 is TGTGCCAGCTCCACCAGGTTACTAGCGGCTCAAGAGACCCAGTACTTC. Amino acids: CASSTRLLAAQETQYF.

The rearrangement links TRBV19 to TRBJ2-1, with 11 bases aligning to TRBD2. The germline V gene encodes CDR1 LNHDA and CDR2 SQIVND (reference sequence). V shed 3 bases, J shed 0 bases, and the junction held 4 bases outside the gene matches. CDR3 length equals 17 residues. In DNA form, the CDR3 reads TGTGCCAGTAGTATCGTAGCGGGGGGGAGCTCCTACAATGAGCAGTTCTTC. This gives the protein CASSIVAGGSSYNEQFF.

The sample holds a few counts of this clonotype. V usage is TRBV7-8 and J usage is TRBJ2-1; maybe TRBD2 (5 bases). With 4 bases removed from V and 8 bases from J, the gap between germline ends came to 18 bases. The CDR3 spans 15 residues. Per germline, CDR1 SGHVS and CDR2 FQNEAQ. The CDR3 protein is CASSSKDLGGYEQFF. Written as DNA, the CDR3 is TGTGCCAGCAGCTCCAAGGACCTCGGAGGCTATGAGCAGTTCTTC.

The sample holds many counts of this clonotype. The chain couples TRBV27 to TRBJ2-7, with 11 bases that match TRBD1. Losses at the gene ends were 3 bases for V and 3 bases for J; bases not matched to a gene: 4. Germline V lookup: CDR1 MNHEY, CDR2 SMNVEV (reference sequence). The CDR3 length is 15 residues. The CDR3 DNA reads TGTGCCAGCAGTTTTTTGGGACAGGGGGACTACGAGCAGTACTTC. Translated, it gives CASSFLGQGDYEQYF.

The rearrangement joins TRBV28 to TRBJ2-5; no firm D call. The CDR3 consists of 14 residues. V dropped 6 bases and J dropped 4 bases, with 15 bases sitting between them. Germline CDR1 is MDHEN and CDR2 is SYDVKM. In DNA, the CDR3 is TGTGCCAGCAGGTTACCGCAGACCGGAGAGACCCAGTACTTC. Its protein product is CASRLPQTGETQYF.